The 29 T cell receptor beta chains in this list originate from one sample, sequenced in a study of OX40 agonist ivuxolimab in advanced cancers. The repertoire was sequenced with immunoSEQ multiplex PCR; TCRdb's copy has only in-frame clones and lacks some. Among tens of thousands of clones listed, 90% were seen once. The sequencing here drew on CD4+ or CD8+ T cells sorted from blood, taken in a trial of the OX40 agonist ivuxolimab. The receptors here all came from an adult with an advanced solid tumor such as melanoma, head and neck, liver or kidney cancer.

The J gene is TRBJ1-1, the V gene TRBV27; D unresolved. Germline CDR1 MNHEY, CDR2 SMNVEV (reference sequence). V lost 3 bases and J lost 8, with 10 bases in between. CDR3 length: 12 amino acids. In nucleotides, the CDR3 is TGTGCCAGCAGTTTTAGCGGAGGCGAAGCTTTCTTT. It specifies CASSFSGGEAFF.

The V gene is TRBV25-1, the J gene TRBJ1-2; no definite D call. CDR3 length: 10 residues. Germline CDR1 MGHDK, CDR2 SYGVNS. CDR3 nucleotide sequence: TGTGCTGTATATGCAGGCGGCTACACCTTC. It encodes CAVYAGGYTF.

This sequence joins TRBV19 and TRBJ1-1; 10 nucleotides line up with TRBD1. The germline gives CDR1 LNHDA, CDR2 SQIVND (reference sequence). The CDR3 consists of 14 residues. V was pared by 7 bases and J by 6 bases, with 8 bases of the junction left unmatched. The CDR3 loop reads CASTPTGGAAEAFF. The DNA of the CDR3 is TGTGCCAGTACTCCGACAGGGGGCGCCGCTGAAGCTTTCTTT.

The CDR3 sequence: CASSFQGQGNTIYF. The DNA for the CDR3 is TGTGCCAGCAGTTTCCAGGGGCAGGGAAACACCATATATTTT. J is TRBJ1-3 and V is TRBV28, with D possibly matching TRBD1 (6 bases). The V gene lost 3 bases and the J gene lost 4 bases, with 10 bases spanning the gap. CDR3 length equals 14 residues. Germline V gene lookup returns CDR1 MDHEN and CDR2 SYDVKM.

The CDR3 region has the DNA TGTGCCACCAGCAGACCCGTGACAGGGGCGCGAAATGAGCAGTTCTTC. Protein sequence: CATSRPVTGARNEQFF. The rearrangement uses TRBV15 and TRBJ2-1, with 8 bases matching TRBD1. There are 16 residues in the CDR3. J was trimmed by 7 bases and V by 2 bases; bases with no gene match: 10. The germline gives CDR1 LNHNV, CDR2 YYDKDF (reference sequence).

The CDR3 DNA reads TGCGCCAGCAGCCAAGACCGACTAGCGGATAGAGCCTACGAGCAGTACTTC. Translation: CASSQDRLADRAYEQYF. The chain joins TRBV4-3 to TRBJ2-7; TRBD2 agrees at 9 bases. The J segment lost 2 bases and the V segment lost 0 bases, leaving 8 bases of the junction unmatched. CDR3 length: 17 amino acids. CDR1 LGHNA and CDR2 YSLEER come from the germline V gene.

The chain carries TRBV15 and TRBJ2-7; 9 nucleotides match TRBD1. The CDR3 is 14 amino acids. Germline V gene data show CDR1 as LNHNV and CDR2 as YYDKDF (reference sequence). The V and J ends lost 5 bases and 1 base, in that order; junction bases with no gene match: 3. The DNA for the CDR3 is TGTGCCACCAGCGGGGACAGGGTATCCTACGAGCAGTACTTC. Its protein is CATSGDRVSYEQYF.

The chain employs TRBV4-3 and TRBJ2-7, with 11 nucleotides matching TRBD2. Germline-derived CDR1 and CDR2 are LGHNA and YSLEER. The ends lost 0 bases at V and 3 bases at J; junction bases unmatched: 10. The CDR3 runs 18 residues. The CDR3 region has the DNA TGCGCCAGCAGCCAAGATCGATCCCCGGGACTAGCGGACTACGAGCAGTACTTC. Translating gives CASSQDRSPGLADYEQYF.

The V call is TRBV7-8, the J call TRBJ2-2; D is ambiguous. Germline-derived CDR1 and CDR2 are SGHVS and FQNEAQ. There are 16 residues in the CDR3. Trimming cost V 5 bases and J 0 bases, with 13 bases left between them. The chain's CDR3 is CASSPEYSANTGELFF. DNA for the CDR3: TGTGCCAGCAGCCCCGAGTACTCCGCGAACACCGGGGAGCTGTTTTTT.

The gene calls are TRBV7-5 and TRBJ1-5. TRBV7-5 is noted as a pseudogene. This CDR3 comprises 16 residues. The CDR3: CVRSLGTEGCNQPQHF. The CDR3 nucleotides are TGTGTCAGAAGCTTGGGGACTGAGGGATGCAATCAGCCCCAGCATTTT.

V usage is TRBV19 and J usage is TRBJ1-2; TRBD1 matches 8 bases. Germline assignment: CDR1 LNHDA and CDR2 SQIVND (reference sequence). This CDR3 is built from 12 residues. The V gene end was trimmed by 9 bases and the J gene end by 5 bases; junction bases not matched to a gene: 5. The CDR3 loop reads CASQTGDYGYTF. The CDR3 DNA follows: TGTGCCAGCCAGACAGGGGATTATGGCTACACCTTC.

V is TRBV6-5 and J is TRBJ2-7; TRBD2 matches at 13 bases. This CDR3 has 15 residues. V gave up 5 bases and J gave up 2 bases; unmatched junction bases: 3. Per the germline V gene, CDR1 is MNHEY and CDR2 is SVGAGI. CDR3 bases: TGTGCCAGCAGTCCCACTAGCGGGAGGGCCTACGAGCAGTACTTC. It is translated as CASSPTSGRAYEQYF.

CDR3 sequence reads: CASSLHTDTQYF. In nucleotides, the CDR3 is TGTGCCAGCAGCTTGCACACAGATACGCAGTATTTT. The chain links TRBV7-3 to TRBJ2-3, with D unclear. V was trimmed by 3 bases and J by 2 bases, leaving 3 bases between them. Germline V gene sequence: CDR1 SGHTA, CDR2 FQGTGA. The CDR3 is 12 residues long.

The chain joins TRBV28 to TRBJ2-3, with 8 bases that match TRBD2. The CDR3 totals 15 residues. In germline, CDR1 is MDHEN, CDR2 SYDVKM. V gave up 4 bases and J gave up 3 bases; unmatched junction bases: 6. In DNA, the CDR3 is TGTGCCAGCAGTTGGAGTGGACTAGCAACAGATACGCAGTATTTT. Its translation is CASSWSGLATDTQYF.

J is TRBJ2-7 and V is TRBV5-4; 10 bases line up with TRBD2. Per the germline V gene, CDR1 is SGHNT and CDR2 is YYREEE (reference sequence). The CDR3 has 18 amino acids. Unmatched junction bases numbered 15, after V lost 1 base and J lost 5 bases. CDR3 amino acids: CASSLYTSGMNWYHEQYF. The DNA of the CDR3 is TGTGCCAGCAGCTTGTACACTAGCGGGATGAATTGGTACCACGAGCAGTACTTC.

V is TRBV9 and J is TRBJ2-3, with D possibly TRBD2 on 7 matching bases. The CDR3 sequence is 15 residues long. Germline values: CDR1 SGDLS, CDR2 YYNGEE. V lost 4 bases to trimming and J lost 3 bases, with 15 bases between them. In DNA form, the CDR3 reads TGTGCCAGCAGCCCTATGGGAGGGGGGACAGATACGCAGTATTTT. The encoded protein is CASSPMGGGTDTQYF.

This chain connects TRBV7-9 to TRBJ1-4; D remains ambiguous. CDR3 length: 11 amino acids. The germline V and J ends were trimmed by 2 bases and 12 bases, with 7 bases remaining between them. Germline V gene lookup returns CDR1 SEHNR and CDR2 FQNEAQ (reference sequence). CDR3 protein: CASSLTSELFF. The CDR3 nucleotides are TGTGCCAGCAGCTTAACGTCAGAACTGTTTTTT.

J is TRBJ1-4 and V is TRBV27, with D possibly matching TRBD1 (6 bases). Trimming shortened V by 5 bases and J by 4 bases, and 17 bases separated the two germline ends. CDR3 size: 16 residues. Germline values: CDR1 MNHEY, CDR2 SMNVEV (reference sequence). The CDR3 loop reads CASSLYGGLDNEKLFF. The CDR3 coding sequence is TGTGCCAGCAGTCTTTACGGGGGGCTCGATAATGAAAAACTGTTTTTT.

This sequence joins TRBV7-9 and TRBJ1-3; the D is unclear. V lost 8 bases and J lost 2, with 16 bases in between. Germline-derived CDR1 and CDR2 are SEHNR and FQNEAQ (reference sequence). The CDR3 sequence is 15 residues long. In nucleotides, the CDR3 is TGTGCCAGCCTCCTGTTAAGGGATCCTGGAAACACCATATATTTT. It translates to CASLLLRDPGNTIYF. Combining the CDR3 with reference TRBV7-9 and TRBJ1-3 gives the whole variable domain DTGVSQNPRHKITKRGQNVTFRCDPISEHNRLYWYRQTLGQGPEFLTYFQNEAQLEKSRLLSDRFSAERPKGSFSTLEIQRTEQGDSAMYLCASLLLRDPGNTIYFGEGSWLTVV.

The rearrangement links TRBV19 to TRBJ2-3; TRBD2 matches at 12 bases. Germline assignment: CDR1 LNHDA and CDR2 SQIVND (reference sequence). CDR3 length equals 18 residues. Germline trimming cut 5 bases from V and 4 bases from J; bases unmatched to any gene: 13. As DNA, the CDR3 is TGTGCCAGTAGTGCCCTTTCCCTAGCGGGAGGGCCCGCAGATACGCAGTATTTT. This codes for CASSALSLAGGPADTQYF.

This clone was seen a single time. This sequence joins TRBV19 and TRBJ2-1, with 10 bases aligning to TRBD2. CDR1 and CDR2 (germline): LNHDA, SQIVND (reference sequence). With V trimmed by 4 bases and J by 8 bases, 2 bases remained unmatched. The CDR3 runs 13 residues. The CDR3, as DNA: TGTGCCAGTAGTAGGACTAGCGGAGATGAGCAGTTCTTC. Translated, it gives CASSRTSGDEQFF.

The rearrangement uses TRBV2 and TRBJ2-7; D might be TRBD2 (6 bases). In germline, CDR1 is SNHLY, CDR2 FYNNEI. V was cut by 1 base and J by 0 bases, with 28 bases left in between. The CDR3 is made up of 21 amino acids. CDR3 residues: CASSEDPVAEGLALNSYEQYF. The CDR3 DNA follows: TGTGCCAGCAGTGAAGACCCCGTAGCGGAAGGGCTAGCTCTTAACTCCTACGAGCAGTACTTC.

In its sample, this clone was seen once. The chain carries TRBV5-6 and TRBJ1-5; D remains ambiguous. The V and J ends lost 6 bases and 0 bases respectively, with 13 bases between them. CDR3 length: 15 amino acids. Germline V gene data show CDR1 as SGHDT and CDR2 as YYEEEE. CDR3 in DNA: TGTGCCAGCACCACGGGAGCTTATAGCAATCAGCCCCAGCATTTT. This codes for CASTTGAYSNQPQHF.

The chain links TRBV6-1 to TRBJ2-7; a weak D match, TRBD1 (6 bases). Germline V lookup: CDR1 MNHNS, CDR2 SASEGT. The CDR3 spans 17 residues. V shed 2 bases and J shed 0 bases, with 17 bases lying between them. Written as DNA, the CDR3 is TGTGCCAGCAGTGAATGGGCGAGGGGGACCCTCTCCTACGAGCAGTACTTC. Its protein product is CASSEWARGTLSYEQYF.

The V gene is TRBV6-5, the J gene TRBJ1-4; TRBD1 matches at 10 bases. This CDR3 has 16 residues. The germline CDR1 and CDR2 sequences are MNHEY and SVGAGI. The junction had 2 bases not matched to a gene; V was cut back by 4 bases and J by 0 bases. In DNA, the CDR3 is TGTGCCAGCAGTTCGGGGACAGGGGCAACTAATGAAAAACTGTTTTTT. Its protein product is CASSSGTGATNEKLFF.

The rearrangement joins TRBV27 to TRBJ2-2; no firm D call. Trimming removed 2 bases from V and 4 bases from J, with 5 bases in between. The length of the CDR3 is 13 residues. Germline CDR1 is MNHEY and CDR2 is SMNVEV (reference sequence). CDR3 region: CASSLLATGELFF. The CDR3 DNA follows: TGTGCCAGCAGTTTACTGGCCACCGGGGAGCTGTTTTTT.

The rearrangement uses TRBV28 and TRBJ2-1; 13 positions match TRBD2. V shed 5 bases, J shed 8 bases, and the junction held 12 bases outside the gene matches. The CDR3 is made up of 17 amino acids. Germline values: CDR1 MDHEN, CDR2 SYDVKM. In DNA form, the CDR3 reads TGTGCCAGCAGTCACTCCCCCGGGACTAGCGGGATCGATGAGCAGTTCTTC. Translating gives CASSHSPGTSGIDEQFF.

J is TRBJ1-5 and V is TRBV4-1; D gene ambiguous. This CDR3 region has 13 residues. In germline, CDR1 is MGHRA, CDR2 YSYEKL. V was trimmed by 1 base and J by 3 bases, leaving 4 bases between them. The CDR3: CASSQGDNQPQHF. The CDR3, as DNA: TGCGCCAGCAGCCAAGGGGACAATCAGCCCCAGCATTTT.

The V call is TRBV6-6, the J call TRBJ1-2; D is ambiguous. V lost 2 bases, J lost 2 bases, and 6 bases lay in between. Germline V gene lookup returns CDR1 MNHNY and CDR2 SVGAGI (reference sequence). This CDR3 is 13 amino acids long. The CDR3 region has the DNA TGTGCCAGCAGTTACGCAGGCAACTATGGCTACACCTTC. This translates into CASSYAGNYGYTF.